This T cell receptor beta chain is drawn from a study of T cell responses to AZD1222 COVID-19 vaccine. Broader study findings: It was only a handful of AZD1222 recipients who were seropositive at baseline. Repertoires were obtained only post-peak T cell response.

Sequencing was performed with immunoSEQ multiplex PCR; in TCRdb, only in-frame clones are kept and a portion is missing. This table has roughly 110,000 clones, roughly 88% appearing once. CDR3 length: 17 residues. V was shortened by 0 bases and J by 5 bases, with 19 bases between the two germline ends. CDR1 and CDR2 from the germline V gene are SGHAT and FQNNGV. Both about-4-week and about-12-week second-dose recipients were combined. As for this clone: The antigen is not known.

This TCR came from an adult who received the AZD1222 COVID-19 vaccine. The chain carries TRBV11-2 and TRBJ2-5, with D possibly matching TRBD2 (5 bases). The sample was peripheral blood, taken 28 days after the second AZD1222 dose. CDR3 in DNA: TGTGCCAGCAGCTTAGATCCCGACAAACCTAGGGAGGAGACCCAGTACTTC. As protein: CASSLDPDKPREETQYF.